This T cell receptor beta chain was sequenced for a study of T cells in Graves' hyperthyroidism and ophthalmopathy. J gave up 6 bases and V 6 bases, and 12 bases lay outside the gene matches. CDR3 length equals 15 residues. CDR1 and CDR2 from the germline V gene are SGHRS and YFSETQ. RNA transcripts provided the source from which TCR beta CDR3 regions were amplified. HTBI primers were employed in a first-round RT-PCR of the TCR CDR3. Via MiXCR, TCRdb re-called the multiplex PCR reads, giving one row per CDR3 protein. The table records under 350,000 distinct CDR3 sequences, roughly 13% of them present only once.

Sample: blood. This clonotype was sampled from a woman in her 30s with Graves' hyperthyroidism that later progressed to Graves' ophthalmopathy. This chain connects TRBV5-1 to TRBJ2-3; TRBD2 agrees at 8 bases. In nucleotides, the CDR3 is TGCGCCAGCACGGGGGGGCCGGGCGCCGGGGATACGCAGTATTTT. Protein product: CASTGGPGAGDTQYF.